The 2 T cell receptor beta chains listed next were all sequenced from one sample in a study of spatial heterogeneity in lung cancer. TCRdb re-analysed the 5' RACE reads in MiXCR, keeping a single row per CDR3 protein. The top ten clones hold roughly 39% of a sample with around 92,000 distinct CDR3 sequences, approximately 12% of them seen once. Time point meaning: sample taken at primary tumor resection. From tumor, nontumor lung or frozen PBMC, whole RNA was taken unsorted for sequencing. This material consisted of PBMCs, taken at surgery. All receptors derive from a male donor with early-stage non-small cell lung cancer.

V and J are TRBV2 and TRBJ1-5; 8 nucleotides line up with TRBD1. Trimming at V came to 6 bases and at J to 7 bases, leaving 8 bases not matched to a gene. Germline CDR1 reads SNHLY; CDR2 reads FYNNEI. CDR3 length: 14 amino acids. The CDR3 region is CASRGTGSQQPQHF. The CDR3 DNA is TGTGCCAGCAGGGGGACAGGTAGTCAGCAGCCCCAGCATTTT.

The chain combines TRBV3-1 with TRBJ2-7; 7 bases are a match to TRBD1. V lost 0 bases, J lost 3 bases, and 23 bases stayed unmatched. From germline, CDR1 is LGHDT and CDR2 YNNKEL (reference sequence). This CDR3 comprises 21 residues. CDR3 nucleotide sequence: TGTGCCAGCAGCCAAGAGCGCAAGGTTCCCGGGACAGTGATCAGAGACTACGAGCAGTACTTC. Translated, it gives CASSQERKVPGTVIRDYEQYF.